This entry concerns a single T cell receptor beta chain. Its antigen remains unknown. V lost 5 bases and J lost 0, with 17 bases in between. There are 17 residues in the CDR3. Germline V lookup: CDR1 SGHVS, CDR2 FQNEAQ. This entry is derived from a study of cytomegalovirus exposure and HLA in healthy donors. PCR primers comprised 60 Vbeta and 13 Jbeta primers. Assay: immunoSEQ multiplex PCR; the TCRdb copy retains only in-frame clones and omits some. The table records about 120,000 clones, about 80% of them present only once. Whole-study results and caveats: Analysis performed later found 16,000 or so TCR beta sequences associated with HLA alleles at 0.05 false discovery rate. The classifier reportedly diagnosed cytomegalovirus status with high specificity and sensitivity.

The sample consisted of PBMCs. The V gene is TRBV7-8, the J gene TRBJ1-3, with D uncertain. This sequence originates from a female donor in good health and CMV-seropositive. The CDR3 is CASSLTRVRSSGNTIYF. DNA for the CDR3: TGTGCCAGCAGCCTTACTCGTGTGAGATCCTCTGGAAACACCATATATTTT.